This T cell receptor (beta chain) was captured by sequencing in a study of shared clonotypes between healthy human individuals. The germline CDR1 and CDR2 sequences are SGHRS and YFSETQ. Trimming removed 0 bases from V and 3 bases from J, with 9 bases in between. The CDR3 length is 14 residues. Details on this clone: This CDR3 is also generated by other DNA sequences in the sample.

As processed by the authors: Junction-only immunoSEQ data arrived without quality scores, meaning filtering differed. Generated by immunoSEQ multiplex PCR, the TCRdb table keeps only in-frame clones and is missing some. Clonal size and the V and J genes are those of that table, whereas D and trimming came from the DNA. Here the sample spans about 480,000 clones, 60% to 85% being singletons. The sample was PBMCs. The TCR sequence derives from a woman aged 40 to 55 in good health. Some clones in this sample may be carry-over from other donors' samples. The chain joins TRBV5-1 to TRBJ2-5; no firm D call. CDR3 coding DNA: TGCGCCAGCAGCTTGGGGACGGCAAAAGAGACCCAGTACTTC. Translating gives CASSLGTAKETQYF.